These 25 T cell receptor beta chains came from one sample sequenced in a study of T cells in localized non-small cell lung cancer. Profiling relied on immunoSEQ multiplex PCR, and the TCRdb table lists in-frame clones only, not all of them. The sample consists of about 52,000 clones, around nine tenths of them appearing once. The sample in question was PBMCs, obtained before any cancer treatment. The source is a female donor with stage II lung adenocarcinoma.

The V gene is TRBV5-5, the J gene TRBJ1-2; no reliable D call. The ends were cut back, 3 bases at V and 7 bases at J, with 10 bases in the middle. This CDR3 contains 12 residues. The germline gives CDR1 SGHKS, CDR2 YYEKEE (reference sequence). The CDR3 spells CASSSGPVGYTF. The CDR3 DNA reads TGTGCCAGCAGCTCCGGGCCCGTTGGCTACACCTTC.

In DNA form, the CDR3 reads TGTGCTAGTGGTTTGCTGGGCAGCAACGTCGAAGCTTTCTTT. Translating it yields CASGLLGSNVEAFF. The gene calls are TRBV12-5 and TRBJ1-1, with D uncertain. V dropped 2 bases and J dropped 8 bases, with 15 bases sitting between them. The length of the CDR3 is 14 residues. Germline V gives CDR1 LGHNT, CDR2 FRNRAP.

The V and J genes are TRBV5-1 and TRBJ2-1; the D call may be TRBD1 or TRBD2 (6 bases each). Trimming stripped 4 bases from V and 9 bases from J, with 17 bases between. The CDR3 covers 14 residues. The germline gives CDR1 SGHRS, CDR2 YFSETQ. This CDR3 reads CASSPKGEVGEQFF. The CDR3 DNA sequence: TGCGCCAGCAGCCCGAAGGGGGAGGTGGGTGAGCAGTTCTTC.

This clone was recorded only once. The chain combines TRBV29-1 with TRBJ2-7, with TRBD1 matching 10 bases. Germline V gives CDR1 SQVTM, CDR2 ANQGSEA. Trimming removed 6 bases from V and 7 bases from J; junction bases left unmatched: 15. The CDR3 consists of 15 residues. CDR3 nucleotides: TGCAGCGTCTCGAAGGGGATGACAGGGGGCGATGAGCAGTACTTC. This codes for CSVSKGMTGGDEQYF.

This sequence joins TRBV18 and TRBJ1-2; no clear D. This CDR3 is built from 13 residues. The germline V and J ends were trimmed by 2 bases and 8 bases, with 12 bases remaining between them. Germline-derived CDR1 and CDR2 are KGHSH and LQKENI. CDR3 sequence (DNA): TGTGCCAGCTCACCAGGACTAGAGGCCGGCTACACCTTC. Translation gives CASSPGLEAGYTF.

The genes are TRBV9 and TRBJ1-1, with D hard to call. The CDR3 is 11 amino acids. From germline, CDR1 is SGDLS and CDR2 YYNGEE. V gave up 9 bases and J gave up 1 base, with 7 bases separating them. The CDR3 is CATSPNTEAFF. Here the CDR3 DNA reads TGTGCCACAAGCCCGAACACTGAAGCTTTCTTT.

The V call is TRBV19, the J call TRBJ2-3, with TRBD1 matching over 10 bases. V dropped 6 bases and J dropped 6; count of bases not matched to a gene: 3. Per the germline V gene, CDR1 is LNHDA and CDR2 is SQIVND (reference sequence). This CDR3 has 13 amino acids. CDR3 sequence: CASRDRGSDTQYF. DNA for the CDR3: TGTGCCAGTAGGGACAGGGGGTCCGATACGCAGTATTTT.

The rearrangement links TRBV7-9 to TRBJ2-7; TRBD1 or TRBD2 may be the D gene (5 bases each). Trimming pared 4 bases from V and 3 bases from J, leaving 13 bases between. Germline V gene lookup returns CDR1 SEHNR and CDR2 FQNEAQ (reference sequence). The CDR3 spans 14 residues. CDR3 loop: CASSSGTAIYEQYF. The CDR3 DNA follows: TGTGCCAGCAGCTCCGGGACGGCGATCTACGAGCAGTACTTC. Full variable domain (remainder filled in from reference TRBV7-9 and TRBJ2-7): DTGVSQNPRHKITKRGQNVTFRCDPISEHNRLYWYRQTLGQGPEFLTYFQNEAQLEKSRLLSDRFSAERPKGSFSTLEIQRTEQGDSAMYLCASSSGTAIYEQYFGPGTRLTVT.

CDR3 bases: TGCGCCAGCAGCTTACAGGGGTTGGACACTGAAGCTTTCTTT. Translated: CASSLQGLDTEAFF. The rearrangement links TRBV5-1 to TRBJ1-1; 7 positions agree with TRBD1. Losses at the gene ends were 2 bases for V and 3 bases for J; bases not matched to a gene: 4. CDR3 length equals 14 residues. The germline V gene encodes CDR1 SGHRS and CDR2 YFSETQ.

This chain uses TRBV5-1 with TRBJ1-1; a possible D gene is TRBD1 (6 bases). V lost 3 bases and J 1 base, leaving 13 bases between the germline ends. The CDR3 runs to 15 residues. Germline CDR1 reads SGHRS; CDR2 reads YFSETQ. CDR3 sequence reads: CASSSRQERNTEAFF. The CDR3, as DNA: TGCGCCAGCAGCTCGCGACAGGAGAGGAACACTGAAGCTTTCTTT.

The CDR3 spells CASSVEGNPYEQYF. CDR3 nucleotides: TGTGCCAGCAGCGTCGAGGGGAACCCCTACGAGCAGTACTTC. This rearrangement joins TRBV9 to TRBJ2-7; TRBD1 or TRBD2 may be the D gene (5 bases each). V gave up 2 bases and J gave up 2 bases, with 11 bases separating them. Germline values: CDR1 SGDLS, CDR2 YYNGEE. The CDR3 covers 14 residues.

V and J are TRBV4-1 and TRBJ2-5; D tentatively reads TRBD1 or TRBD2 (5 bases each). Trimming pared 4 bases from V and 3 bases from J, leaving 15 bases between. The CDR3 is 15 amino acids. Germline loops: CDR1 MGHRA, CDR2 YSYEKL. CDR3 region: CASSLRDLNKETQYF. As DNA, the CDR3 is TGCGCCAGCAGCCTCCGGGACCTAAATAAAGAGACCCAGTACTTC.

The chain uses TRBV5-1 and TRBJ2-1, with D unresolved. Trimming cost V 0 bases and J 2 bases, with 0 bases left between them. The CDR3 loop spans 12 amino acids. CDR1 and CDR2 (germline): SGHRS, YFSETQ. As DNA, the CDR3 is TGCGCCAGCAGCTTGGCCTACAATGAGCAGTTCTTC. It specifies CASSLAYNEQFF.

The chain joins TRBV9 to TRBJ1-4; D perhaps matches TRBD1 (6 bases). V was shortened by 0 bases and J by 3 bases, with 9 bases between the two germline ends. The germline gives CDR1 SGDLS, CDR2 YYNGEE. The CDR3 covers 15 residues. This CDR3 is CASSVVEGANEKLFF. DNA of the CDR3: TGTGCCAGCAGCGTAGTTGAGGGGGCTAATGAAAAACTGTTTTTT.

This chain uses TRBV7-6 with TRBJ2-3; D unresolved. With 2 bases removed from V and 5 bases from J, the gap between germline ends came to 5 bases. Looked up from germline, CDR1 is SGHVS and CDR2 is FNYEAQ. The CDR3 has 12 amino acids. CDR3 coding DNA: TGTGCCAGCAGCTTACGGCGAGATACGCAGTATTTT. Translation gives CASSLRRDTQYF.

The chain links TRBV4-2 to TRBJ2-7; the D call may be TRBD1 or TRBD2 (5 bases each). The V end lost 5 bases, the J end lost 5 bases, and 16 bases lay between the germline ends. The germline V gene encodes CDR1 LGHNA and CDR2 YNFKEQ. The CDR3 extends over 14 amino acids. Here the CDR3 DNA reads TGTGCCAGCAGCTCCGGGGCCTACGGGGACGAGCAGTACTTC. This translates into CASSSGAYGDEQYF.

Only one count was recorded for this clone. The chain is built from TRBV30 and TRBJ1-2; D gene ambiguous. With 4 bases removed from V and 5 bases from J, the gap between germline ends came to 11 bases. The length of the CDR3 is 12 residues. Germline loops: CDR1 GTSNPN, CDR2 SVGIG (reference sequence). The CDR3 spells CAWKTNLYGYTF. For the CDR3, the DNA is TGTGCCTGGAAAACGAACCTTTATGGCTACACCTTC.

V gene TRBV6-1 combines with J gene TRBJ1-2; D might be TRBD1 (5 bases). The V and J ends lost 5 bases and 1 base respectively, with 8 bases between them. From germline, CDR1 is MNHNS and CDR2 SASEGT. This CDR3 has 13 residues. Here the CDR3 reads CASSRQGNYGYTF. CDR3 DNA: TGTGCCAGCAGTCGCCAGGGTAACTATGGCTACACCTTC.

This clone was seen once. The CDR3 loop is CASSPRDRGEAFF. Here the CDR3 DNA reads TGTGCCAGCAGCCCGCGGGACAGGGGTGAAGCTTTCTTT. The chain recombines TRBV7-2 with TRBJ1-1, with 10 bases identical to TRBD1. Germline V gene data show CDR1 as SGHTA and CDR2 as FQGNSA. The trim removed 5 bases at V and 7 bases at J, leaving 4 bases unmatched. The CDR3 has 13 residues.

This clone was picked up one time. The J gene is TRBJ2-7, the V gene TRBV6-5; maybe TRBD1 (6 bases). Germline V lookup: CDR1 MNHEY, CDR2 SVGAGI. V dropped 0 bases and J dropped 4 bases, with 13 bases sitting between them. The CDR3 loop spans 15 amino acids. The CDR3 DNA reads as TGTGCCAGCAGTTACTCGTACAGGGAGTCTTACGAGCAGTACTTC. Translating it yields CASSYSYRESYEQYF.

This clone was seen once. V usage is TRBV5-1 and J usage is TRBJ1-1, with D perhaps matching TRBD1 (6 bases). The length of the CDR3 is 15 residues. The V end was cut by 4 bases, the J end by 1 base, with 14 bases between. Germline V gene lookup returns CDR1 SGHRS and CDR2 YFSETQ. The CDR3 region has the DNA TGCGCCAGCAGCCTCATACAGGGCTCGAACACTGAAGCTTTCTTT. Its translation: CASSLIQGSNTEAFF.

This clone has a single count. CDR3 sequence: CASSHDRGYEQYF. In nucleotides, the CDR3 is TGCGCCAGCAGCCACGACAGGGGCTACGAGCAGTACTTC. This chain uses TRBV4-1 with TRBJ2-7; 8 bases map to TRBD1. CDR3 size: 13 residues. In germline, CDR1 is MGHRA, CDR2 YSYEKL. The V and J ends lost 3 bases and 3 bases, in that order; junction bases with no gene match: 1.

V is TRBV10-1 and J is TRBJ1-1, with TRBD1 matching over 8 bases. V dropped 3 bases and J dropped 0; count of bases not matched to a gene: 6. The CDR3 covers 16 residues. The germline V gene encodes CDR1 WNHNN and CDR2 SYGVQD (reference sequence). CDR3 loop: CASSERTGILNTEAFF. In DNA, the CDR3 is TGCGCCAGCAGTGAAAGGACAGGGATCTTGAACACTGAAGCTTTCTTT.

The chain links TRBV18 to TRBJ1-1; D possibly corresponds to TRBD1 (5 bases). Germline V CDR1 and CDR2: KGHSH, LQKENI. The V gene lost 2 bases and the J gene lost 5 bases, with 9 bases spanning the gap. CDR3 length: 13 residues. CDR3 region: CASSPSGITEAFF. The CDR3 nucleotides are TGTGCCAGCTCACCATCAGGGATAACTGAAGCTTTCTTT.

The chain is built from TRBV5-1 and TRBJ2-6; weak D call: TRBD1 (5 bases). Between the trimmed V and J ends, which lost 7 bases and 0 bases, there was a span of 17 bases. The germline gives CDR1 SGHRS, CDR2 YFSETQ. The CDR3 has 17 amino acids. The CDR3 region has the DNA TGCGCCAGCTCCCCCAACAGGTTTAGCTCTGGGGCCAACGTCCTGACTTTC. Translating it yields CASSPNRFSSGANVLTF.